The clone carrying this T cell receptor beta chain was recorded a few times. Its target is unknown. TCRdb called the reads again in MiXCR, with one record for every CDR3 protein. The table shows 630,000 or so distinct CDR3 sequences, with 20% to 30% occurring only once. CDR1 and CDR2 from the germline V gene are MDHEN and SYDVKM. The CDR3 sequence is 13 residues long. Trimming shortened V by 3 bases and J by 8 bases, and 10 bases separated the two germline ends. This entry is derived from a study of T cell repertoires in cytomegalovirus infection. Study as a whole: Public TCR beta signatures marked donors with CMV infection and the matching HLA.

Study conclusions and caveats: CMV carriers with the relevant HLA were identified by cumulative public TCR beta family frequency.

Source material: CD8+ T cells from PBMCs. The sequence came from a human donor in good health (CMV status not recorded). Some clones in this sample may be carry-over from other donors' samples. The V call is TRBV28, the J call TRBJ1-4, with D possibly matching TRBD1 (5 bases). CDR3: CASSLGLSEKLFF. CDR3 bases: TGTGCCAGCAGTTTGGGACTTTCAGAAAAACTGTTTTTT.